Presented here are 24 T cell receptor beta chains from one specimen sequenced in a study of T cells in Graves' hyperthyroidism and ophthalmopathy. Amplification yielded TCR beta CDR3 regions, with RNA transcripts as the source. The primer set for the first-round RT-PCR of the TCR CDR3 was HTBI. A single record per CDR3 protein comes from TCRdb applying MiXCR to the multiplex PCR reads. The table shows over 700,000 distinct CDR3 sequences, with under 45% occurring only once. The sequenced material came from blood. All receptors derive from a woman between 40 and 50 years old with Graves' hyperthyroidism.

The table lists this clonotype with a few counts. V usage is TRBV3-1 and J usage is TRBJ1-4; D may be TRBD1 (6 bases). V lost 5 bases to trimming and J lost 5 bases, with 15 bases between them. The CDR3 is 15 amino acids. The germline V gene encodes CDR1 LGHDT and CDR2 YNNKEL (reference sequence). In DNA, the CDR3 is TGTGCCAGCAGCGACGGACAGCGGCGAAATGAAAAACTGTTTTTT. This encodes CASSDGQRRNEKLFF.

This clonotype was seen a few times. The J gene is TRBJ2-7, the V gene TRBV12-3 or TRBV12-4; 7 bases are a match to TRBD2. Losses at the gene ends were 8 bases for V and 2 bases for J; bases not matched to a gene: 12. This CDR3 has 15 residues. The chain's CDR3 is CASRREAGGPYEQYF. In nucleotides, the CDR3 is TGTGCCAGCCGCCGGGAGGCAGGTGGCCCCTACGAGCAGTACTTC.

A word on this clonotype: A much larger clonotype is one base distant, so this may be a read error. Because it lacks the conserved phenylalanine or tryptophan at the end, this CDR3 is likely a read error. The rearrangement uses TRBV7-9 and TRBJ2-7, with 7 bases that match TRBD1. Germline-derived CDR1 and CDR2 are SEHNR and FQNEAQ (reference sequence). The CDR3 loop spans 13 amino acids. Trimming removed 5 bases from V and 6 bases from J; junction bases left unmatched: 7. CDR3 DNA sequence: TGTGCCAGCAGCCGGGGACAGCCCCCCGAGCAGTACCTC. Its translation is CASSRGQPPEQYL.

This sequence joins TRBV25-1 and TRBJ1-2; 11 bases are a match to TRBD1. V was clipped by 7 bases and J by 3 bases; unmatched bases: 4. CDR1 and CDR2 (germline): MGHDK, SYGVNS. The CDR3 runs to 14 residues. The chain's CDR3 is CASTRTGGDYGYTF. In DNA, the CDR3 is TGTGCCAGCACGCGGACAGGGGGCGACTATGGCTACACCTTC.

This clonotype was recorded a few times. The J gene is TRBJ2-7, the V gene TRBV7-2; TRBD2 agrees at 14 bases. From germline, CDR1 is SGHTA and CDR2 FQGNSA. V was pared by 5 bases and J by 2 bases, with 11 bases of the junction left unmatched. The CDR3 totals 18 residues. This chain's CDR3 is CASSPYPGLAGDAYEQYF. The CDR3 nucleotides are TGTGCCAGCAGCCCCTACCCGGGACTAGCGGGGGATGCCTACGAGCAGTACTTC.

The sample holds a few counts of this clonotype. This rearrangement joins TRBV6-5 to TRBJ2-7; D is possibly TRBD1 or TRBD2 (6 bases each). In germline, CDR1 is MNHEY, CDR2 SVGAGI. The CDR3 is 15 amino acids. The V end lost 5 bases, the J end lost 5 bases, and 19 bases lay between the germline ends. CDR3 loop: CASSPGAKATHEQYF. The DNA of the CDR3 is TGTGCCAGCAGTCCGGGGGCTAAAGCTACCCACGAGCAGTACTTC.

About this clonotype: A much larger clone differs from this one at a single base, so this may be a read error. The gene calls are TRBV7-2 and TRBJ1-5; D remains unclear. From germline, CDR1 is SGHTA and CDR2 FQGNSA. This CDR3 spans 17 amino acids. The V end lost 2 bases, the J end lost 5 bases, and 19 bases lay between the germline ends. Written as DNA, the CDR3 is TGTGCCAGCAGCTTAAAGCAAGGGCAGAAACGGCATCAGCCCCAGCATTTT. This gives the protein CASSLKQGQKRHQPQHF.

The chain has TRBV28 and TRBJ1-2; 8 bases fit TRBD1. Looked up from germline, CDR1 is MDHEN and CDR2 is SYDVKM. With 6 bases clipped from V and 8 bases from J, the junction kept 5 bases outside the gene matches. CDR3 size: 12 residues. For the CDR3, the DNA is TGTGCCAGCAGCACCGGGACAGGAGGCTACACCTTC. Protein: CASSTGTGGYTF.

V gene TRBV7-8 combines with J gene TRBJ1-4; tentatively, D is TRBD1 (6 bases). Germline loops: CDR1 SGHVS, CDR2 FQNEAQ. The V end lost 5 bases, the J end lost 10 bases, and 14 bases lay between the germline ends. The CDR3 covers 13 residues. The CDR3 nucleotides are TGTGCCAGCAGCCTGGGACACGGTTTAAAACTGTTTTTT. This translates into CASSLGHGLKLFF.

This clonotype occurred a few times. The chain couples TRBV7-7 to TRBJ1-4; possible D gene TRBD1, 6 bases. The CDR3 runs to 15 residues. V lost 1 base to trimming and J lost 5 bases, with 11 bases between them. Germline-derived CDR1 and CDR2 are SSHAT and FNYEAQ (reference sequence). The CDR3 spells CASSLDTGMNEKLFF. The CDR3, as DNA: TGTGCCAGCAGCTTAGATACAGGGATGAATGAAAAACTGTTTTTT.

The gene calls are TRBV5-4 and TRBJ1-1; 9 nucleotides line up with TRBD1. V lost 3 bases and J lost 3; bases outside the gene matches: 6. From germline, CDR1 is SGHNT and CDR2 YYREEE (reference sequence). The CDR3 extends over 15 amino acids. This chain's CDR3 is CASSSPGQGYTEAFF. The CDR3 DNA sequence: TGTGCCAGCAGCTCACCGGGACAGGGCTACACTGAAGCTTTCTTT.

The genes are TRBV25-1 and TRBJ2-1; TRBD2 matches 9 bases. The CDR3 is made up of 16 amino acids. Germline V CDR1 and CDR2: MGHDK, SYGVNS. With V trimmed by 1 base and J by 8 bases, 9 bases remained unmatched. The CDR3 region is CASSEWRGGSFDEQFF. The CDR3 region has the DNA TGTGCCAGCAGTGAATGGCGGGGGGGTAGCTTCGATGAGCAGTTCTTC. The full variable domain, rest sourced from reference TRBV25-1 and TRBJ2-1, is EADIYQTPRYLVIGTGKKITLECSQTMGHDKMYWYQQDPGMELHLIHYSYGVNSTEKGDLSSESTVSRIRTEHFPLTLESARPSHTSQYLCASSEWRGGSFDEQFFGPGTRLTVL.

This clonotype was seen at least ten times. This rearrangement joins TRBV7-9 to TRBJ1-4; TRBD1 is a possible D gene (5 bases). Trimming removed 5 bases at V and 5 bases at J, with 12 bases between. The CDR3 contains 14 residues. Germline CDR1 reads SEHNR; CDR2 reads FQNEAQ (reference sequence). In DNA, the CDR3 is TGTGCCAGCAGCGATAGACAGCAAAATGAAAAACTGTTTTTT. This translates into CASSDRQQNEKLFF.

For this clonotype: At one end, the junction sequence differs from germline, possibly due to a read error. The rearrangement joins TRBV7-2 to TRBJ1-1; D is ambiguous. The CDR3 has 15 residues. CDR1 SGHTA and CDR2 FQGNSA come from the germline V gene. The CDR3 DNA reads TGCGCCAGCAGCCTTGACCCCGGGGATCGAACTGAAGCTTTCTTT. It specifies CASSLDPGDRTEAFF.

The rearrangement links TRBV28 to TRBJ1-2; D is unclear. V lost 6 bases to trimming and J lost 4 bases, with 12 bases between them. Germline V gene sequence: CDR1 MDHEN, CDR2 SYDVKM. The CDR3 is 13 residues long. The CDR3 region is CASRQVGLYGYTF. The CDR3 DNA follows: TGTGCCAGCAGGCAGGTGGGCCTCTATGGCTACACCTTC.

In its sample, this clonotype was seen many times. This rearrangement joins TRBV11-2 to TRBJ2-5, with 7 nucleotides matching TRBD2. Germline assignment: CDR1 SGHAT and CDR2 FQNNGV. This CDR3 is built from 14 residues. Germline trimming cut 5 bases from V and 5 bases from J; bases unmatched to any gene: 8. In DNA form, the CDR3 reads TGTGCCAGCAGCCTTGAGGCGGGGGTTGAGACCCAGTACTTC. This encodes CASSLEAGVETQYF.

The chain carries TRBV29-1 and TRBJ2-7; D might be TRBD1 or TRBD2, each matching 5 bases. The CDR3 is 13 amino acids. Trimming stripped 3 bases from V and 2 bases from J, with 11 bases between. Germline CDR1 SQVTM, CDR2 ANQGSEA. CDR3 region: CSVEGLGAYEQYF. The CDR3 DNA follows: TGCAGCGTTGAGGGATTGGGGGCCTACGAGCAGTACTTC.

This chain connects TRBV4-3 to TRBJ1-6; D is undetermined. In germline, CDR1 is LGHNA, CDR2 YSLEER. The CDR3 extends over 18 amino acids. With 0 bases removed from V and 0 bases from J, the gap between germline ends came to 12 bases. CDR3 nucleotide sequence: TGCGCCAGCAGCCAAGATTGGGTAGGGAGCTCCTATAATTCACCCCTCCACTTT. Its protein is CASSQDWVGSSYNSPLHF.

This clonotype was detected many times. This sequence joins TRBV7-8 and TRBJ1-2; D gene uncertain. The V end was cut by 5 bases, the J end by 4 bases, with 11 bases between. The CDR3 loop spans 13 amino acids. The germline V gene encodes CDR1 SGHVS and CDR2 FQNEAQ. The CDR3 DNA reads as TGTGCCAGCAGCCCTAAGGGCTTCTATGGCTACACCTTC. It is translated as CASSPKGFYGYTF.

This chain connects TRBV11-2 to TRBJ2-1; TRBD1 or TRBD2 may be the D gene (5 bases each). This CDR3 comprises 15 residues. Germline CDR1 and CDR2: SGHAT and FQNNGV. The ends were cut back, 1 base at V and 6 bases at J, with 13 bases in the middle. CDR3 nucleotide sequence: TGTGCCAGCAGCTTAGGATTAGGGGAGACCAATGAGCAGTTCTTC. Its translation: CASSLGLGETNEQFF.

This clonotype was detected ten times or more. The rearrangement joins TRBV7-8 to TRBJ2-5; the D call may be TRBD1 or TRBD2 (6 bases each). The CDR3 covers 16 residues. Germline V gives CDR1 SGHVS, CDR2 FQNEAQ. V was clipped by 1 base and J by 4 bases, with 16 bases between them. CDR3 bases: TGTGCCAGCAGCTTAGAGGTGGCGGGACACTTAGAGACCCAGTACTTC. Its protein product is CASSLEVAGHLETQYF.

The chain joins TRBV5-1 to TRBJ2-7; TRBD1 agrees at 7 bases. V trimming: 7 bases; J trimming: 5 bases; junction bases outside the gene matches: 12. The CDR3 spans 14 residues. Germline V gene data show CDR1 as SGHRS and CDR2 as YFSETQ. CDR3 in DNA: TGCGCCAGCGGACTGGGGACAGCCTTCGACGAGCAGTACTTC. Translating gives CASGLGTAFDEQYF.

The chain recombines TRBV20-1 with TRBJ2-2; D might be TRBD1 (6 bases). Trimming took 6 bases from V and 2 from J, leaving 13 bases between them. The CDR3 is made up of 14 amino acids. CDR1 is DFQATT and CDR2 is SNEGSKA in the germline V gene (reference sequence). CDR3 sequence: CSALRDTNTGELFF. CDR3 nucleotide sequence: TGCAGTGCACTCCGGGACACAAACACCGGGGAGCTGTTTTTT.

This clonotype was recorded many times. This chain joins TRBV10-2 and TRBJ2-6; D is possibly TRBD2 (6 bases). Germline V gene data show CDR1 as WSHSY and CDR2 as SAAADI. Trimming left V 6 bases short and J 3 bases short, with 12 bases between. This CDR3 has 15 residues. CDR3 region: CASRVGGVGANVLTF. CDR3 DNA sequence: TGCGCCAGCAGGGTCGGGGGAGTTGGGGCCAACGTCCTGACTTTC.